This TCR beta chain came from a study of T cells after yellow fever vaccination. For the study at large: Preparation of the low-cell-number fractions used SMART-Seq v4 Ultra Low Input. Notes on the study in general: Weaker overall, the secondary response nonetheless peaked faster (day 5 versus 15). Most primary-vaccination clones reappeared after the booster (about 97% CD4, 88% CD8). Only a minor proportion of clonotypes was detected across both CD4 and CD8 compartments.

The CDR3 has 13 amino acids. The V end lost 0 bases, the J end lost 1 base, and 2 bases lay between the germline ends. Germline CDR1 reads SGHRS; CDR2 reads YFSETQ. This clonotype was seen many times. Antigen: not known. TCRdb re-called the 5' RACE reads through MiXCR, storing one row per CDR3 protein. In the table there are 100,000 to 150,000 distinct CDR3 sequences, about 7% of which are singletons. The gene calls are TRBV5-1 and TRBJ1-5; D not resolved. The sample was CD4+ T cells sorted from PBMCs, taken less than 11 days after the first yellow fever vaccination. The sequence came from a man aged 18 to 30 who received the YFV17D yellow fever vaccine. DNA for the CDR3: TGCGCCAGCAGCTTGGGCAGCAATCAGCCCCAGCATTTT. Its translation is CASSLGSNQPQHF.